The clone carrying this T cell receptor (beta chain) was seen only a few times. The antigen is unknown. The sample originates from a study of CD8+ T cells in alopecia areata. Study-level information: Treated individuals took tofacitinib by mouth, 5 to 10 mg twice daily. Study findings and constraints: Mice gave a clearer picture of TCR sharing than patients did, possibly for HLA-related reasons. Resident alphabeta T-cell populations of normal skin are likewise subject to sequencing in scalp samples. Normal scalp showed lower clonality than lesional scalp, especially alopecia totalis/universalis.

Sequencing used cDNA as its template, made by extracting RNA and reverse transcribing it. TCRdb's table, derived via immunoSEQ multiplex PCR, lists solely in-frame clones and lacks some. This repertoire shows over 150,000 clones, roughly 60% found once; its top ten account for around 1.8%. The starting material was CD4+ T cells sorted from blood, obtained at week 0. The TCR sequence derives from a human donor with alopecia areata.

The CDR3 here is CASSGGQGEAFF. CDR3 DNA sequence: TGCGCCAGCAGTGGGGGCCAGGGGGAAGCTTTCTTT. This chain joins TRBV23-1 and TRBJ1-1; D may be TRBD1 (6 bases). Being an ORF, TRBV23-1 has a function that is uncertain. CDR3 length: 12 amino acids. The V end lost 5 bases, the J end lost 8 bases, and 12 bases lay between the germline ends.